This T cell receptor beta chain is drawn from a study of T cell repertoires in cytomegalovirus infection. Study-level background: Through public TCR beta signatures, both CMV infection and matching HLA type were indicated.

TCRdb ran MiXCR on the reads and lists one entry per CDR3 protein. The data hold a few hundred thousand distinct CDR3 sequences, with 30% to 35% observed a single time. V was clipped by 5 bases and J by 0 bases, with 8 bases between them. The CDR3 contains 15 residues. In germline, CDR1 is MNHNY, CDR2 SVGAGI (reference sequence). Regarding the study as a whole: CMV-specific TCR beta clonotypes restricted by HLA-C were the ones dominating the ex vivo response.

In regard to this clonotype: As yet, its antigen is unknown.

V gene TRBV6-6 combines with J gene TRBJ2-6, with D unresolved. Specimen: cultured PBMCs, collected from culture after CMV antigen stimulation. This TCR was sampled from a human donor in good health (CMV status not recorded). Some clones in this sample may be carry-over from other donors' samples. CDR3 region: CASSKHVSGANVLTF. The CDR3 nucleotides read TGTGCCAGCAGTAAACATGTCTCTGGGGCCAACGTCCTGACTTTC.